What follows are 23 T cell receptor beta chains derived from one specimen sequenced in a study of CD8 T cells in Susac syndrome. With random hexamers, reverse transcription was performed on roughly 0.5 to 1 ug of RNA. TCRdb redid the calling of the immunoSEQ multiplex PCR reads with MiXCR, one entry per CDR3 protein. The data contain 150,000 to 200,000 distinct CDR3 sequences, approximately 96% of them singletons. The specimen sequenced was CD4+ T cells from PBMCs. The source of these receptors is a human donor with multiple sclerosis.

The V and J genes are TRBV30 and TRBJ1-6; D may be TRBD1 (6 bases). Germline V CDR1 and CDR2: GTSNPN, SVGIG (reference sequence). The CDR3 contains 12 residues. Trimming took 0 bases from V and 9 from J, leaving 6 bases between them. The chain's CDR3 is CAWSVQGSPLHF. The CDR3 coding sequence is TGTGCCTGGAGTGTACAGGGTTCACCCCTCCACTTT.

The V and J genes are TRBV9 and TRBJ1-5; TRBD1 might be the D (5 bases). The CDR3 has 15 residues. The germline CDR1 and CDR2 sequences are SGDLS and YYNGEE. V gave up 0 bases and J gave up 6 bases, with 13 bases separating them. The DNA for the CDR3 is TGTGCCAGCAGCGTAGAGGGCAGGGTGGCTCAGCCCCAGCATTTT. The encoded protein is CASSVEGRVAQPQHF.

This sequence joins TRBV14 and TRBJ1-1; D perhaps matches TRBD1 (6 bases). Trimming cost V 1 base and J 3 bases, with 6 bases left between them. Germline V lookup: CDR1 SGHDN, CDR2 FVKESK. This CDR3 region has 13 residues. The CDR3, as DNA: TGTGCCAGCAGCCAAGGGGGGCACACTGAAGCTTTCTTT. Translation gives CASSQGGHTEAFF.

The genes are TRBV29-1 and TRBJ1-1; TRBD1 is a possible D gene (5 bases). V shed 7 bases and J shed 4 bases, with 16 bases lying between them. CDR1 is SQVTM and CDR2 is ANQGSEA in the germline V gene. The CDR3 totals 13 residues. In nucleotides, the CDR3 is TGCAGCGCCCGCTCGGGGGTTCGCACTGAAGCTTTCTTT. Translated: CSARSGVRTEAFF. Full variable domain (rest looked up from reference TRBV29-1 and TRBJ1-1): SAVISQKPSRDICQRGTSLTIQCQVDSQVTMMFWYRQQPGQSLTLIATANQGSEATYESGFVIDKFPISRPNLTFSTLTVSNMSPEDSSIYLCSARSGVRTEAFFGQGTRLTVV.

The table lists this clonotype with a count of one. The chain combines TRBV5-1 with TRBJ2-2; 9 bases match TRBD1. In germline, CDR1 is SGHRS, CDR2 YFSETQ. The CDR3 has 13 amino acids. Unmatched junction bases numbered 0, after V lost 4 bases and J lost 5 bases. CDR3 DNA sequence: TGCGCCAGCAGCGGGACAGGGACCGGGGAGCTGTTTTTT. It encodes CASSGTGTGELFF.

This chain joins TRBV20-1 and TRBJ2-3, with 9 bases lining up with TRBD2. Unmatched junction bases numbered 2, after V lost 5 bases and J lost 2 bases. The CDR3 spans 13 residues. Germline loops: CDR1 DFQATT, CDR2 SNEGSKA (reference sequence). The CDR3 DNA follows: TGCAGTGCTGAGCGGGGGGTCACAGATACGCAGTATTTT. Translated: CSAERGVTDTQYF.

This clonotype was observed once. This rearrangement joins TRBV12-3 or TRBV12-4 to TRBJ1-2, with D perhaps matching TRBD1 (5 bases). This CDR3 is built from 13 residues. V was trimmed by 5 bases and J by 5 bases, leaving 12 bases between them. This CDR3 is CASSKGLPYGYTF. The CDR3, as DNA: TGTGCCAGCAGTAAGGGACTGCCATATGGCTACACCTTC.

This sequence joins TRBV6-6 and TRBJ1-2; the D is unclear. The CDR3 has 14 residues. From germline, CDR1 is MNHNY and CDR2 SVGAGI (reference sequence). V gave up 2 bases and J gave up 8 bases, with 15 bases separating them. The CDR3 DNA is TGTGCCAGCAGTTACCCCTCCGTCCCCTCCGGCTACACCTTC. It specifies CASSYPSVPSGYTF.

This sequence joins TRBV29-1 and TRBJ2-5, with 7 nucleotides matching TRBD1. V dropped 6 bases and J dropped 5; count of bases not matched to a gene: 9. The CDR3 length is 13 residues. CDR1 and CDR2 (germline): SQVTM, ANQGSEA. The CDR3 region is CSVRRQGSETQYF. The CDR3 DNA reads TGCAGCGTCCGCCGACAGGGCTCGGAGACCCAGTACTTC.

V is TRBV13 and J is TRBJ1-6; 8 positions agree with TRBD1. Unmatched junction bases numbered 6, after V lost 1 base and J lost 16 bases. CDR3 length: 13 residues. Germline lookup yields CDR1 PRHDT and CDR2 FYEKMQ (reference sequence). The CDR3 DNA reads TGTGCCAGCAGCTTAGCCATGGGACAGGCACTCCACTTT. Amino acid sequence: CASSLAMGQALHF.

The CDR3 loop is CSAPPLAGRETQYF. As DNA, the CDR3 is TGCAGTGCCCCCCCCCTAGCGGGGCGAGAGACCCAGTACTTC. The chain has TRBV20-1 and TRBJ2-5, with 9 positions matching TRBD2. V lost 6 bases and J lost 4; bases outside the gene matches: 9. Germline-derived CDR1 and CDR2 are DFQATT and SNEGSKA (reference sequence). The CDR3 runs to 14 residues.

The rearrangement links TRBV10-3 to TRBJ2-1; either TRBD1 or TRBD2 may fit D (5 bases each). The ends were cut back, 3 bases at V and 9 bases at J, with 6 bases in the middle. Germline assignment: CDR1 ENHRY and CDR2 SYGVKD. The CDR3 has 11 residues. CDR3 DNA sequence: TGTGCCATCAGTGATGGGGGTGAGCAGTTCTTC. It codes for CAISDGGEQFF.

The chain links TRBV18 to TRBJ2-2; D uncertain. The CDR3 contains 13 residues. Germline CDR1 and CDR2: KGHSH and LQKENI. The V end was cut by 1 base, the J end by 5 bases, with 5 bases between. CDR3 sequence reads: CASSPHSTGELFF. In DNA form, the CDR3 reads TGTGCCAGCTCACCACATTCGACCGGGGAGCTGTTTTTT.

V is TRBV20-1 and J is TRBJ1-5; TRBD1 aligns across 9 bases. The CDR3 sequence is 15 residues long. CDR1 is DFQATT and CDR2 is SNEGSKA in the germline V gene (reference sequence). V was pared by 2 bases and J by 1 base, with 3 bases of the junction left unmatched. CDR3 loop: CSARTGGLSNQPQHF. Here the CDR3 DNA reads TGCAGTGCTAGAACAGGGGGCTTAAGCAATCAGCCCCAGCATTTT.

The CDR3 sequence: CASSWGDRLNSPLHF. The CDR3 coding sequence is TGCGCCAGCAGCTGGGGGGACAGACTAAATTCACCCCTCCACTTT. The rearrangement links TRBV5-1 to TRBJ1-6; 7 bases align to TRBD1. After removal of 3 bases from V and 7 bases from J, the junction contained 7 bases not matched to a gene. The CDR3 consists of 15 residues. Germline loops: CDR1 SGHRS, CDR2 YFSETQ.

The rearrangement links TRBV6-5 to TRBJ2-1; perhaps TRBD1 as D (5 bases). CDR1 is MNHEY and CDR2 is SVGAGI in the germline V gene. This CDR3 comprises 15 residues. Trimming stripped 5 bases from V and 5 bases from J, with 16 bases between. This CDR3 reads CASSPDSPINNEQFF. The CDR3, as DNA: TGTGCCAGCAGTCCCGACAGCCCAATTAACAATGAGCAGTTCTTC.

V gene TRBV20-1 combines with J gene TRBJ1-6; D may be TRBD1 (6 bases). The germline V and J ends were trimmed by 2 bases and 11 bases, with 13 bases remaining between them. Germline CDR1 DFQATT, CDR2 SNEGSKA (reference sequence). The CDR3 runs to 13 residues. The CDR3 is CSARRSGETPLHF. CDR3 sequence (DNA): TGCAGTGCTAGAAGGTCAGGGGAAACACCCCTCCACTTT.

The rearrangement joins TRBV5-4 to TRBJ1-2; D may be TRBD1 (6 bases). This CDR3 comprises 13 residues. Germline CDR1 SGHNT, CDR2 YYREEE (reference sequence). V was trimmed by 4 bases and J by 8 bases, leaving 15 bases between them. The CDR3, as DNA: TGTGCCAGCAGCCAACCAGGGGAGGAAGGCTACACCTTC. It is translated as CASSQPGEEGYTF.

V gene TRBV20-1 combines with J gene TRBJ1-1, with D possibly TRBD1 on 5 matching bases. Trimming shortened V by 0 bases and J by 5 bases, and 16 bases separated the two germline ends. The CDR3 totals 15 residues. Germline loops: CDR1 DFQATT, CDR2 SNEGSKA (reference sequence). For the CDR3, the DNA is TGCAGTGCTAGAGATTGGGGGGGGAGGTGGACTGAAGCTTTCTTT. Translated, it gives CSARDWGGRWTEAFF.

V is TRBV6-5 and J is TRBJ1-2; D uncertain. This CDR3 spans 18 amino acids. Looked up from germline, CDR1 is MNHEY and CDR2 is SVGAGI. V lost 3 bases and J lost 4, with 24 bases in between. The CDR3 bases are TGTGCCAGCAGTTATCTCAGACGGGGAAAGTGGGTCCCCTATGGCTACACCTTC. Translation: CASSYLRRGKWVPYGYTF.

This chain links TRBV20-1 with TRBJ2-7; no clear D. Germline V gives CDR1 DFQATT, CDR2 SNEGSKA (reference sequence). CDR3 length equals 16 residues. V lost 4 bases to trimming and J lost 0 bases, with 19 bases between them. The CDR3 is CSAISPKGPRSYEQYF. Written as DNA, the CDR3 is TGCAGTGCTATTTCTCCGAAGGGCCCCCGCTCCTACGAGCAGTACTTC.

V gene TRBV4-3 combines with J gene TRBJ1-1; D is perhaps TRBD1 (5 bases). Trimming stripped 0 bases from V and 4 bases from J, with 12 bases between. The CDR3 contains 15 residues. Germline-derived CDR1 and CDR2 are LGHNA and YSLEER. In DNA form, the CDR3 reads TGCGCCAGCAGCCAAGAGGCTCGGGGGAGCACTGAAGCTTTCTTT. Translating it yields CASSQEARGSTEAFF.

The chain uses TRBV4-3 and TRBJ2-3; 9 positions agree with TRBD2. This CDR3 comprises 16 residues. The junction had 7 bases not matched to a gene; V was cut back by 4 bases and J by 2 bases. In germline, CDR1 is LGHNA, CDR2 YSLEER. The CDR3 spells CASSPTGTSPTDTQYF. The CDR3 nucleotides are TGCGCCAGCAGCCCTACCGGGACTAGCCCCACAGATACGCAGTATTTT.